This T cell receptor beta chain originates from a study of cytomegalovirus exposure and HLA in healthy donors. For the study at large: The same platform was used for the 100 to 150 validation repertoires as for the approximately 610 first-cohort repertoires, as reported in a later analysis.

Concerning this clone: Its antigen remains unknown.

Clones were sequenced by immunoSEQ multiplex PCR, and TCRdb holds only the in-frame ones, with some missing. The sample holds 100,000 to 150,000 clones, approximately 94% seen once. The CDR3 sequence is 12 residues long. With V trimmed by 4 bases and J by 4 bases, 3 bases remained unmatched. Germline CDR1 reads SQVTM; CDR2 reads ANQGSEA. Study-wide results and limits: Cytomegalovirus status was reportedly diagnosed by the classifier with high specificity and sensitivity. The study designated 164 TCR beta chains cytomegalovirus-associated. The tendency of first-cohort TCR clusters to co-occur in the 100 to 150 validation repertoires was identified by a subsequent analysis.

The sequence derives from a man between 18 and 35 years old in good health and CMV-seronegative. The material sequenced was PBMCs. The chain carries TRBV29-1 and TRBJ1-1; 7 nucleotides agree with TRBD1. CDR3 sequence: CSVVPGGTEAFF. CDR3 bases: TGCAGCGTTGTACCAGGGGGCACTGAAGCTTTCTTT.